The 8 T cell receptor beta chains presented below share a single source sample, sequenced in a study of blood T cell repertoires in COVID-19. Data came from immunoSEQ multiplex PCR; TCRdb stores just in-frame clones and leaves some out. The table shows around 270,000 clones, with about 91% occurring only once. Sequencing used peripheral blood. The source is a person aged 18 to 35 with COVID-19, enrolled during active disease.

The chain recombines TRBV2 with TRBJ1-1, with a weak D call TRBD1 (6 bases). The CDR3 consists of 12 residues. The V and J ends lost 6 bases and 6 bases respectively, with 11 bases between them. Germline V gives CDR1 SNHLY, CDR2 FYNNEI. This CDR3 is CASSHRAAEAFF. For the CDR3, the DNA is TGTGCCAGCAGCCACAGGGCCGCTGAAGCTTTCTTT.

This clone showed up just once. The chain carries TRBV24-1 and TRBJ2-5; the match to TRBD2 covers 9 bases. The J segment lost 3 bases and the V segment lost 3 bases, leaving 16 bases of the junction unmatched. The germline V gene encodes CDR1 KGHDR and CDR2 SFDVKD. The CDR3 is made up of 19 amino acids. CDR3 region: CATSDPQRAGGLGEETQYF. CDR3 nucleotides: TGTGCCACCAGTGATCCTCAGAGAGCGGGAGGTTTAGGGGAAGAGACCCAGTACTTC.

The J gene is TRBJ2-1, the V gene TRBV29-1; 10 nucleotides agree with TRBD1. The CDR3 length is 14 residues. V shed 4 bases and J 12 bases; nucleotides not matched to a gene: 12. The germline V gene has CDR1 SQVTM and CDR2 ANQGSEA. The CDR3: CSVVGTGVQDGQFF. The DNA of the CDR3 is TGCAGCGTTGTGGGGACAGGGGTCCAAGACGGGCAGTTCTTC.

The rearrangement uses TRBV18 and TRBJ2-7; possibly TRBD1 for D (5 bases). With 6 bases removed from V and 2 bases from J, the gap between germline ends came to 8 bases. Germline V CDR1 and CDR2: KGHSH, LQKENI. This CDR3 is 12 amino acids long. CDR3 sequence (DNA): TGTGCCAGCTCTTCGGACACCTACGAGCAGTACTTC. It is translated as CASSSDTYEQYF.

The chain links TRBV2 to TRBJ2-1; maybe TRBD1 (5 bases). The V gene's germline CDR1 is SNHLY and CDR2 FYNNEI. Trimming cost V 7 bases and J 4 bases, with 8 bases left between them. CDR3 length equals 12 residues. The DNA for the CDR3 is TGTGCCAGCAAGGGGCTTTACAATGAGCAGTTCTTC. Residues: CASKGLYNEQFF.

The sample holds one count of this clone. The chain recombines TRBV7-8 with TRBJ2-7; D not resolved. The germline CDR1 and CDR2 sequences are SGHVS and FQNEAQ. The V and J ends lost 5 bases and 3 bases respectively, with 5 bases between them. The CDR3 sequence is 11 residues long. The CDR3 sequence is CASSRHYEQYF. The DNA of the CDR3 is TGTGCCAGCAGCCGACACTACGAGCAGTACTTC. Full variable domain (outside the CDR3, taken from reference TRBV7-8 and TRBJ2-7): GAGVSQSPRYKVAKRGQDVALRCDPISGHVSLFWYQQALGQGPEFLTYFQNEAQLDKSGLPSDRFFAERPEGSVSTLKIQRTQQEDSAVYLCASSRHYEQYFGPGTRLTVT.

The chain links TRBV11-3 to TRBJ2-2, with D possibly TRBD2 on 5 matching bases. Germline V gene sequence: CDR1 SGHNT, CDR2 YENEEA. Trimming cost V 5 bases and J 1 base, with 8 bases left between them. The CDR3 loop spans 14 amino acids. CDR3 protein: CASSQSGNTGELFF. The CDR3 nucleotides are TGTGCCAGCAGCCAGAGCGGGAACACCGGGGAGCTGTTTTTT.

This clone was picked up one time. The chain links TRBV27 to TRBJ2-4, with 13 bases identical to TRBD2. Trimming at V came to 6 bases and at J to 6 bases, leaving 11 bases not matched to a gene. The CDR3 loop spans 17 amino acids. Germline CDR1 is MNHEY and CDR2 is SMNVEV (reference sequence). CDR3 region: CASSQTPGLAGVNIQYF. The DNA of the CDR3 is TGTGCCAGCAGCCAGACCCCTGGACTAGCGGGAGTAAACATTCAGTACTTC.